Shown below are 26 T cell receptor beta chains from a single sample sequenced in a study of T cells in localized non-small cell lung cancer. TCRdb's table, derived via immunoSEQ multiplex PCR, lists solely in-frame clones and lacks some. The sample yields over a thousand clones, approximately 15% seen once. The source material was normal lung tissue next to the tumor, sampled before any cancer treatment. The source is a woman aged 35-70 years with stage I lung adenocarcinoma.

This clone was detected only a few times. The rearrangement links TRBV11-3 to TRBJ2-4; the D gene is possibly TRBD2 (6 bases). The germline V and J ends were trimmed by 5 bases and 1 base, with 21 bases remaining between them. Germline V lookup: CDR1 SGHNT, CDR2 YENEEA. The CDR3 is 18 residues long. CDR3 residues: CASSAGGAQEGAKNIQYF. CDR3 nucleotide sequence: TGTGCCAGCAGCGCCGGGGGAGCCCAAGAAGGTGCCAAAAACATTCAGTACTTC. The full variable domain, completed using reference TRBV11-3 and TRBJ2-4, is EAGVVQSPRYKIIEKKQPVAFWCNPISGHNTLYWYLQNLGQGPELLIRYENEEAVDDSQLPKDRFSAERLKGVDSTLKIQPAELGDSAVYLCASSAGGAQEGAKNIQYFGAGTRLSVL.

This chain connects TRBV11-3 to TRBJ2-7; TRBD2 matches at 9 bases. V lost 2 bases, J lost 2 bases, and 4 bases stayed unmatched. In germline, CDR1 is SGHNT, CDR2 YENEEA. The CDR3 runs 15 residues. The CDR3 nucleotides are TGTGCCAGCAGCTTAAGCGGGGGGACCACCTACGAGCAGTACTTC. Its protein product is CASSLSGGTTYEQYF. The entire variable domain, with the rest obtained from reference TRBV11-3 and TRBJ2-7, is as follows: EAGVVQSPRYKIIEKKQPVAFWCNPISGHNTLYWYLQNLGQGPELLIRYENEEAVDDSQLPKDRFSAERLKGVDSTLKIQPAELGDSAVYLCASSLSGGTTYEQYFGPGTRLTVT.

The chain has TRBV15 and TRBJ1-5, with D maybe TRBD1 (5 bases). The CDR3 length is 16 residues. Germline assignment: CDR1 LNHNV and CDR2 YYDKDF (reference sequence). Trimming cost V 2 bases and J 1 base, with 12 bases left between them. The CDR3 region is CATSRRQRGSNQPQHF. The CDR3 DNA sequence: TGTGCCACCAGCAGACGTCAGCGGGGCAGCAATCAGCCCCAGCATTTT.

This clone has only a few counts. This chain links TRBV9 with TRBJ1-1; D not resolved. Germline V gene lookup returns CDR1 SGDLS and CDR2 YYNGEE. CDR3 length: 13 amino acids. Deletions cut 1 base from V and 3 bases from J, with 7 bases between. The CDR3 DNA follows: TGTGCCAGCAGCGTAATGAGGGACACTGAAGCTTTCTTT. As protein: CASSVMRDTEAFF.

The table lists this clone with a few counts. The chain joins TRBV5-1 to TRBJ2-5; D ambiguous. Trimming stripped 2 bases from V and 5 bases from J, with 16 bases between. The CDR3 spans 15 residues. Germline CDR1 SGHRS, CDR2 YFSETQ. The CDR3 sequence: CASSFQFLQRETQYF. The CDR3 DNA follows: TGCGCCAGCAGCTTTCAGTTTCTCCAGCGCGAGACCCAGTACTTC. The full variable domain, rest sourced from reference TRBV5-1 and TRBJ2-5, is KAGVTQTPRYLIKTRGQQVTLSCSPISGHRSVSWYQQTPGQGLQFLFEYFSETQRNKGNFPGRFSGRQFSNSRSEMNVSTLELGDSALYLCASSFQFLQRETQYFGPGTRLLVL.

A few counts support this clone. The chain couples TRBV11-3 to TRBJ1-4, with a possible D match to TRBD1 (5 bases). CDR1 and CDR2 from the germline V gene are SGHNT and YENEEA. V lost 2 bases and J lost 8, with 15 bases in between. The CDR3 loop spans 15 amino acids. Here the CDR3 reads CASSLSSGTSEKLFF. CDR3 DNA: TGTGCCAGCAGCTTATCATCAGGGACTTCGGAAAAACTGTTTTTT. Full variable domain (rest looked up from reference TRBV11-3 and TRBJ1-4): EAGVVQSPRYKIIEKKQPVAFWCNPISGHNTLYWYLQNLGQGPELLIRYENEEAVDDSQLPKDRFSAERLKGVDSTLKIQPAELGDSAVYLCASSLSSGTSEKLFFGSGTQLSVL.

The chain combines TRBV18 with TRBJ2-1, with 7 bases that match TRBD2. Trimming at V came to 1 base and at J to 7 bases, leaving 13 bases not matched to a gene. CDR1 is KGHSH, CDR2 LQKENI, per germline. This CDR3 comprises 17 residues. CDR3 nucleotide sequence: TGTGCCAGCTCACCACTTTCCAGCGGGGACGACAGTAATGAGCAGTTCTTC. Its translation is CASSPLSSGDDSNEQFF.

This clone has just a few counts. The V and J genes are TRBV5-1 and TRBJ2-2, with TRBD1 matching over 9 bases. The CDR3 contains 20 residues. The V segment lost 4 bases and the J segment 4 bases; nucleotides outside the gene matches: 20. From germline, CDR1 is SGHRS and CDR2 YFSETQ. The CDR3: CASSDLGQGNRRGLTGELFF. The CDR3 DNA sequence: TGCGCCAGCAGCGACCTGGGACAGGGAAACCGGCGGGGGCTCACCGGGGAGCTGTTTTTT.

This clone was detected only a few times. This sequence joins TRBV6-8 and TRBJ2-7, with D unresolved. In germline, CDR1 is MNHGY, CDR2 SAAAGT. The CDR3 runs 13 residues. Trimming shortened V by 5 bases and J by 0 bases, and 8 bases separated the two germline ends. The CDR3 reads CASSVSHSYEQYF. The CDR3 nucleotides are TGTGCCAGCAGTGTGAGTCACTCCTACGAGCAGTACTTC.

This clone was counted between two and nine times. This chain uses TRBV9 with TRBJ2-3; 8 bases are a match to TRBD2. CDR3 length: 16 residues. V was clipped by 4 bases and J by 2 bases; unmatched bases: 9. Germline assignment: CDR1 SGDLS and CDR2 YYNGEE. CDR3 loop: CASSSTSGESTDTQYF. In nucleotides, the CDR3 is TGTGCCAGCAGCTCCACTAGCGGAGAATCCACAGATACGCAGTATTTT. Full variable domain (outside the CDR3, taken from reference TRBV9 and TRBJ2-3): DSGVTQTPKHLITATGQRVTLRCSPRSGDLSVYWYQQSLDQGLQFLIQYYNGEERAKGNILERFSAQQFPDLHSELNLSSLELGDSALYFCASSSTSGESTDTQYFGPGTRLTVL.

The rearrangement joins TRBV11-3 to TRBJ1-2; no clear D gene. In germline, CDR1 is SGHNT, CDR2 YENEEA. V was cut by 1 base and J by 3 bases, with 12 bases left in between. This CDR3 contains 15 residues. Here the CDR3 DNA reads TGTGCCAGCAGCTTAGGGGCGGTTGAGTACTATGGCTACACCTTC. Its translation: CASSLGAVEYYGYTF.

The chain has TRBV11-3 and TRBJ2-7; 8 nucleotides align to TRBD1. The ends lost 5 bases at V and 4 bases at J; junction bases unmatched: 13. The CDR3 contains 16 residues. Germline values: CDR1 SGHNT, CDR2 YENEEA. The CDR3 spells CASSPAQRDRRYEQYF. In DNA, the CDR3 is TGTGCCAGCAGCCCGGCTCAACGGGACAGGCGATACGAGCAGTACTTC.

In this sample, this clone is medium-sized. V is TRBV11-3 and J is TRBJ2-3; no clear D. V gave up 2 bases and J gave up 4 bases, with 13 bases separating them. Germline CDR1 reads SGHNT; CDR2 reads YENEEA. The CDR3 sequence is 15 residues long. CDR3 nucleotide sequence: TGTGCCAGCAGCTTAACGGCAGGCGGCTCAGATACGCAGTATTTT. This gives the protein CASSLTAGGSDTQYF.

This clone is termed medium-sized. The chain carries TRBV23-1 and TRBJ2-5, with D possibly being TRBD1 or TRBD2 (5 bases each). TRBV23-1 is an ORF, and what it does is uncertain. The CDR3 spans 15 residues. V was clipped by 6 bases and J by 4 bases, with 18 bases between them. The CDR3 bases are TGCGCCAGCAGCCAAGATTCGGGACCTAGAGAGACCCAGTACTTC. Amino acid sequence: CASSQDSGPRETQYF.

The CDR3 DNA reads as TGCGCCAGCAGCTCACTTCAGGGGAGCACTGAAGCTTTCTTT. Amino acid sequence: CASSSLQGSTEAFF. The chain links TRBV5-1 to TRBJ1-1; tentatively, D is TRBD1 (6 bases). Germline V CDR1 and CDR2: SGHRS, YFSETQ. Deletions cut 3 bases from V and 4 bases from J, with 13 bases between. This CDR3 spans 14 amino acids.

This clone is classed as medium-sized. This chain's CDR3 is CASSLHMLGRETQYF. The CDR3 bases are TGTGCCAGCAGTTTACACATGCTGGGGAGGGAGACCCAGTACTTC. This chain joins TRBV11-3 and TRBJ2-5; D is possibly TRBD2 (6 bases). CDR3 length equals 15 residues. V lost 6 bases to trimming and J lost 5 bases, with 19 bases between them. Germline V gene data show CDR1 as SGHNT and CDR2 as YENEEA.

This clone was picked up a small number of times. The V and J genes are TRBV11-3 and TRBJ2-6; 9 nucleotides match TRBD1. The CDR3 sequence is 17 residues long. The germline gives CDR1 SGHNT, CDR2 YENEEA. V lost 5 bases, J lost 2 bases, and 7 bases stayed unmatched. The DNA of the CDR3 is TGTGCCAGCAGCCTCCGGGACAGGGTCACTGGGGCCAACGTCCTGACTTTC. This translates into CASSLRDRVTGANVLTF.

The chain joins TRBV30 to TRBJ1-4; a possible D gene is TRBD1 (6 bases). The CDR3 covers 12 residues. Germline CDR1 is GTSNPN and CDR2 is SVGIG (reference sequence). The ends were cut back, 4 bases at V and 5 bases at J, with 8 bases in the middle. CDR3 amino acids: CAWTGQNEKLFF. DNA of the CDR3: TGTGCCTGGACTGGACAGAATGAAAAACTGTTTTTT.

This chain links TRBV5-1 with TRBJ2-2, with D unclear. The V and J ends lost 0 bases and 0 bases respectively, with 12 bases between them. Germline assignment: CDR1 SGHRS and CDR2 YFSETQ. This CDR3 has 17 amino acids. This CDR3 reads CASSLVATGTNTGELFF. CDR3 DNA: TGCGCCAGCAGCTTGGTGGCGACGGGTACGAACACCGGGGAGCTGTTTTTT.

This clone qualifies as medium-sized. This chain uses TRBV11-3 with TRBJ1-2; 8 bases line up with TRBD1. Germline V gene lookup returns CDR1 SGHNT and CDR2 YENEEA. Germline trimming cut 5 bases from V and 2 bases from J; bases unmatched to any gene: 10. The CDR3 is 16 amino acids. The CDR3 reads CASSRIQGATNYGYTF. CDR3 nucleotide sequence: TGTGCCAGCAGCCGTATCCAGGGGGCAACGAACTATGGCTACACCTTC. The complete variable domain, with remaining parts taken from reference TRBV11-3 and TRBJ1-2, reads EAGVVQSPRYKIIEKKQPVAFWCNPISGHNTLYWYLQNLGQGPELLIRYENEEAVDDSQLPKDRFSAERLKGVDSTLKIQPAELGDSAVYLCASSRIQGATNYGYTFGSGTRLTVV.

This clone is categorized as medium-sized. The chain recombines TRBV11-3 with TRBJ2-5; D possibly matches TRBD1 or TRBD2 (5 bases each). The V end was cut by 3 bases, the J end by 5 bases, with 19 bases between. The germline gives CDR1 SGHNT, CDR2 YENEEA. The CDR3 extends over 16 amino acids. The CDR3 loop reads CASSFTYGGSRETQYF. CDR3 nucleotides: TGTGCCAGCAGCTTTACTTATGGGGGTTCTAGGGAGACCCAGTACTTC.

In DNA, the CDR3 is TGCAGCGCCGGAGAGGACAGGGCCGGCGAGCAGTACTTC. Protein: CSAGEDRAGEQYF. The chain employs TRBV29-1 and TRBJ2-7; 8 nucleotides align to TRBD1. From germline, CDR1 is SQVTM and CDR2 ANQGSEA. CDR3 length: 13 residues. V shed 7 bases and J 6 bases; nucleotides not matched to a gene: 11.

The chain recombines TRBV19 with TRBJ1-1, with D possibly TRBD1 on 5 matching bases. The CDR3 is 15 residues long. V lost 6 bases, J lost 3 bases, and 17 bases lay in between. Per germline, CDR1 LNHDA and CDR2 SQIVND (reference sequence). The CDR3 DNA reads as TGTGCCAGTAGCAGGGTCCCCGACGTGTACACTGAAGCTTTCTTT. It yields the protein CASSRVPDVYTEAFF.

This clone was seen a handful of times. V usage is TRBV6-8 and J usage is TRBJ1-1, with D tentatively TRBD1 (5 bases). In germline, CDR1 is MNHGY, CDR2 SAAAGT. CDR3 length equals 14 residues. Trimming took 5 bases from V and 3 from J, leaving 13 bases between them. CDR3 nucleotide sequence: TGTGCCAGCAGTCCCCGTATGGGGGACACTGAAGCTTTCTTT. Its protein product is CASSPRMGDTEAFF.

This clone was seen more than once but under ten times. The rearrangement links TRBV6-1 to TRBJ1-3, with D possibly matching TRBD1 (6 bases). V lost 1 base and J 2 bases, leaving 12 bases between the germline ends. The CDR3 totals 16 residues. CDR1 and CDR2 (germline): MNHNS, SASEGT. The CDR3 DNA follows: TGTGCCAGCAGTGAAGTGGCAGGGGCGGCTGGAAACACCATATATTTT. This translates into CASSEVAGAAGNTIYF.

V gene TRBV10-3 combines with J gene TRBJ1-2; possible D gene TRBD1, 6 bases. The CDR3 runs to 18 residues. The germline gives CDR1 ENHRY, CDR2 SYGVKD. The V gene lost 0 bases and the J gene lost 5 bases, with 22 bases spanning the gap. CDR3 DNA sequence: TGTGCCATCAGTGAGTCTCCGGGCAGGGGACAAGTACTTTATGGCTACACCTTC. Translated: CAISESPGRGQVLYGYTF.